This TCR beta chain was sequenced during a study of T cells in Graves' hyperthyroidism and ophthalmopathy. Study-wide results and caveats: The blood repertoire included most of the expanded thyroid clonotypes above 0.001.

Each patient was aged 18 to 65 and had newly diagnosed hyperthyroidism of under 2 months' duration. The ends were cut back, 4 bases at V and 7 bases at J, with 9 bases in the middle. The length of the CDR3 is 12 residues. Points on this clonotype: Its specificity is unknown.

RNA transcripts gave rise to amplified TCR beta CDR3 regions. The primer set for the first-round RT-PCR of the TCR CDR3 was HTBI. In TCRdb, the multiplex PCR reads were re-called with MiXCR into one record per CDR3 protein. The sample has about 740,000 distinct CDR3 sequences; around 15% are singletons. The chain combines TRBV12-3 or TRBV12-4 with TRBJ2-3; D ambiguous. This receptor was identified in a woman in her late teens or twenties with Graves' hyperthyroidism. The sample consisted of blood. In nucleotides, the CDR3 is TGTGCCAGCAGTTATTTTGGGAATACGCAGTATTTT. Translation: CASSYFGNTQYF.